Only a few counts were recorded for the clone carrying this T cell receptor beta chain. The CDR3 runs 15 residues. The authors ran a second PCR of about 7 to 11 cycles using a sample-barcoded 5' primer and a J-beta primer mix. TCRdb analysed the 5' RACE reads with MiXCR anew, one entry per CDR3 protein. Among over 700,000 distinct CDR3 sequences listed, around 25% were seen once. These data are taken from a study of blood T cells in healthy people across ages. There were healthy Caucasian individuals from Russia, aged about 6 to 95, serving as donors. These same records also appear under a second study, on T cells of mothers and their children. Per that paper: Per mother, over 9.5 million TCR beta CDR3 reads were obtained; per child, about 3 million.

Sequences were obtained from blood. This receptor was obtained from a boy aged 5-17 years in good health. The rearrangement joins TRBV21-1 to TRBJ2-1; the D call of TRBD2 is as the table states it, not checked on the DNA. The last part of the DNA fits TRBJ2-7 better; the J call may be wrong. TRBV21-1 is designated a pseudogene. CDR3 residues: CASSKGTSGSHEQYF. The CDR3 nucleotides are TGTGCCAGCAGCAAAGGGACTAGCGGGAGCCACGAGCAGTACTTC.